One sample yielded the 7 T cell receptor beta chains listed below, sequenced in a study of T-cell reconstitution after alpha-beta-depleted transplantation in children. It was with unique molecular identifiers that the TCRbeta library was prepared. TCRdb reanalysed the PCR reads using MiXCR and keeps one entry per CDR3 protein. Of some 200,000 distinct CDR3 sequences listed, approximately 15% were seen once; the top ten hold roughly an eighth. The sample consisted of PBMCs from the stem cell graft donor, taken from the stem cell graft. These receptors were obtained from a human donor who donated a stem cell graft to a child with acute lymphoblastic leukemia.

This clonotype was seen many times. The chain couples TRBV6-1 to TRBJ2-7; D possibly corresponds to TRBD2 (5 bases). The CDR3 totals 13 residues. Deletions cut 10 bases from V and 4 bases from J, with 17 bases between. The germline V gene encodes CDR1 MNHNS and CDR2 SASEGT. This CDR3 is CATRSGIIYEQYF. CDR3 in DNA: TGTGCCACCAGAAGCGGCATAATTTACGAGCAGTACTTC.

Turning to this clonotype: Possible read error: a much larger clone is one base away. The V gene is TRBV20-1, the J gene TRBJ2-5; possible D gene TRBD2, 6 bases. Trimming cost V 7 bases and J 5 bases, with 14 bases left between them. This CDR3 comprises 12 residues. Germline CDR1 and CDR2: DFQATT and SNEGSKA (reference sequence). CDR3 DNA: TGCAGTGGGTACGGGAGACGTGAGACCCAGTACTTC. Protein sequence: CSGYGRRETQYF.

This clonotype came up many times. CDR3 in DNA: TGCAGCGCGGGGGAACCGGGACAGGCCAATGAGCAGTTCTTC. Residues: CSAGEPGQANEQFF. The chain links TRBV29-1 to TRBJ2-1, with TRBD1 matching 8 bases. CDR3 length: 14 amino acids. In germline, CDR1 is SQVTM, CDR2 ANQGSEA. V lost 7 bases and J lost 6; bases outside the gene matches: 11.

This chain joins TRBV3-1 and TRBJ2-3; D is uncertain. Deletions cut 0 bases from V and 8 bases from J, with 9 bases between. Germline V gives CDR1 LGHDT, CDR2 YNNKEL (reference sequence). The CDR3 extends over 13 amino acids. The CDR3 is CASSQDKASTQYF. CDR3 nucleotides: TGTGCCAGCAGCCAAGATAAGGCTAGTACGCAGTATTTT.

This clonotype came up many times. CDR3 DNA sequence: TGTGCCAGCAGCTCCCAGGGAGTTGATACGCAGTATTTT. This sequence encodes CASSSQGVDTQYF. This sequence joins TRBV7-6 and TRBJ2-3, with D perhaps given as TRBD1 or TRBD2 (5 bases each). Trimming removed 4 bases at V and 6 bases at J, with 11 bases between. The CDR3 loop spans 13 amino acids. Germline CDR1 SGHVS, CDR2 FNYEAQ.

This clonotype was observed many times. At one end the junction does not follow the germline gene, possibly because of a read error. The rearrangement links TRBV7-9 to TRBJ2-7, with a possible D match to TRBD2 (6 bases). Germline values: CDR1 SEHNR, CDR2 FQNEAQ (reference sequence). The CDR3 runs to 13 residues. For the CDR3, the DNA is TGCGCCAGCAGCTTGGGCGGGAACTACGAGCAGTACTTC. Residues: CASSLGGNYEQYF. The full variable domain, rest sourced from reference TRBV7-9 and TRBJ2-7, is DTGVSQNPRHKITKRGQNVTFRCDPISEHNRLYWYRQTLGQGPEFLTYFQNEAQLEKSRLLSDRFSAERPKGSFSTLEIQRTEQGDSAMYLCASSLGGNYEQYFGPGTRLTVT.

This rearrangement joins TRBV20-1 to TRBJ1-2, with 7 bases aligning to TRBD1. CDR3 length: 13 residues. V gave up 7 bases and J gave up 6 bases; unmatched junction bases: 11. Germline loops: CDR1 DFQATT, CDR2 SNEGSKA (reference sequence). Here the CDR3 reads CSGILQGLDGYTF. The CDR3, as DNA: TGCAGTGGAATCCTACAGGGGCTGGATGGCTACACCTTC.